This entry describes one TCR beta chain. Its specificity is not known. The data derive from a study of tumor-infiltrating lymphocytes in primary liver carcinoma. Overall study findings and caveats: Tumor samples exhibited a significantly greater top-250-clone fraction than blood samples (p = 0.039).

The researchers obtained blood RNA from unsorted whole blood and also extracted germline DNA. The CDR3 loop spans 11 amino acids. The V segment lost 4 bases and the J segment 13 bases; nucleotides outside the gene matches: 3. CDR1 and CDR2 (germline): ENHRY, SYGVKD. From 400 to 500 ng total RNA, TCR beta cDNA was generated with a primer in the constant region. ARM-PCR was slightly modified, and three nested multiplex PCR rounds with it gave rise to the TCR beta libraries. For roughly 10 cycles apiece, the opening two PCR rounds ran with TRBV1-TRBV30 forward primers and a C-beta reverse primer. TCRdb called the multiplex PCR reads again in MiXCR, with one record for every CDR3 protein. Of 300,000 to 350,000 distinct CDR3 sequences in the sample, roughly two thirds were seen once.

The sequenced sample consisted of peripheral blood. This TCR derives from a middle-aged man with primary liver carcinoma and hepatitis B virus infection. The rearrangement links TRBV10-3 to TRBJ2-1, with TRBD1 identical over 8 bases. The DNA of the CDR3 is TGTGCCATCAGTGCTGGGACAGGTCAGTTCTTC. This codes for CAISAGTGQFF.